The rows below give T cell receptor beta chains drawn from one sample of a study of cytomegalovirus exposure and HLA in healthy donors. Some clones are missing from TCRdb's copy, which holds only in-frame ones; the method was immunoSEQ multiplex PCR. The sample lists 150,000 to 200,000 clones; almost 80% were seen once. The material sequenced was PBMCs. These receptors came from a man in his fifties in good health and CMV-seropositive. Each CDR3 is given with its conserved first and last residue. Each record gives: J gene, D gene, V gene, clone size, CDR3 protein, CDR3 DNA. D genes are given only for firm matches. Rows may omit the clone size; those that give it use once, few, many or a size class.

>TRBJ2-5|-|TRBV28|-
CASSLNRAYQETQYF
TGTGCCAGCAGTTTAAACAGGGCCTACCAAGAGACCCAGTACTTC
>TRBJ1-1|-|TRBV4-1|-
CASSQYRGLNTEAFF
TGCGCCAGCAGCCAATATAGGGGGTTGAACACTGAAGCTTTCTTT
>TRBJ2-7|TRBD1|TRBV28|-
CASSGRDRGTYEQYF
TGTGCCAGCAGTGGCCGGGACAGGGGGACCTACGAGCAGTACTTC
>TRBJ2-3|TRBD2|TRBV4-2|-
CASRPGLAGTDTQYF
TGTGCCAGCAGACCGGGACTAGCGGGCACAGATACGCAGTATTTT
>TRBJ2-5|-|TRBV5-4|once
CASSQLASGVETQYF
TGTGCCAGCAGCCAACTAGCATCCGGCGTGGAGACCCAGTACTTC
>TRBJ1-1|TRBD1|TRBV28|-
CASSSQRRGLGPFF
TGTGCCAGCAGCTCCCAACGAAGGGGGCTCGGACCTTTCTTT
>TRBJ2-5|TRBD2|TRBV27|-
CASSSTGGPRETQYF
TGTGCCAGCAGTTCAACGGGGGGGCCGAGAGAGACCCAGTACTTC
>TRBJ2-1|-|TRBV27|-
CASSFRTYNEQFF
TGTGCCAGCAGTTTCAGGACATACAATGAGCAGTTCTTC
>TRBJ1-2|-|TRBV28|once
CASSWQTGYGYTF
TGTGCCAGCAGTTGGCAGACGGGCTATGGCTACACCTTC
>TRBJ2-3|-|TRBV2|-
CASSDGSVRDTQYF
TGTGCCAGCAGTGACGGTAGCGTCAGGGATACGCAGTATTTT
>TRBJ2-7|-|TRBV5-4|once
CASSPPGGGLQPLNRQYF
TGTGCCAGCAGCCCTCCTGGAGGAGGGCTTCAACCCCTAAATCGCCAGTACTTC
>TRBJ2-7|TRBD1|TRBV7-2|-
CASSAGTDPFHEQYF
TGTGCCAGCAGCGCCGGGACAGACCCTTTCCACGAGCAGTACTTC
>TRBJ2-7|-|TRBV10-1|-
CASQEADYEQYF
TGCGCCAGCCAAGAAGCTGACTACGAGCAGTACTTC
>TRBJ1-1|-|TRBV5-1|-
CASSFGHVAANTEAFF
TGCGCCAGCAGCTTTGGACATGTAGCGGCAAACACTGAAGCTTTCTTT
>TRBJ1-2|-|TRBV7-9|once
CASSTLGGTRGYTF
TGTGCCAGCAGCACACTGGGCGGGACGAGGGGCTACACCTTC
>TRBJ2-2|TRBD1|TRBV25-1|-
CASADRASGELFF
TGTGCCAGCGCGGACAGGGCATCCGGGGAGCTGTTTTTT
>TRBJ1-1|-|TRBV27|-
CASSLNGANTEAFF
TGTGCCAGCAGTTTAAACGGAGCAAACACTGAAGCTTTCTTT
>TRBJ2-1|-|TRBV5-1|-
CASSFPETVNEQFF
TGCGCCAGCAGCTTCCCCGAGACTGTCAATGAGCAGTTCTTC